What follows describes a single T cell receptor beta chain. This specimen belongs to a study of cytomegalovirus exposure and HLA in healthy donors. Germline-derived CDR1 and CDR2 are MNHEY and SVGAGI. V lost 7 bases and J 8 bases, leaving 12 bases between the germline ends. This CDR3 is 13 amino acids long. Only in-frame clones appear in the TCRdb table, and some are missing; sequencing was by immunoSEQ multiplex PCR. In the table there are about 160,000 clones, approximately 96% of which are singletons. Material: PBMCs. The chain has TRBV6-5 and TRBJ1-6; no definite D call. The origin of this receptor is a woman aged 18-29 years in good health and CMV-seronegative. The CDR3 DNA follows: TGTGCCAGCACCCCCGCCGGGGATTCACCCCTCCACTTT. It specifies CASTPAGDSPLHF.